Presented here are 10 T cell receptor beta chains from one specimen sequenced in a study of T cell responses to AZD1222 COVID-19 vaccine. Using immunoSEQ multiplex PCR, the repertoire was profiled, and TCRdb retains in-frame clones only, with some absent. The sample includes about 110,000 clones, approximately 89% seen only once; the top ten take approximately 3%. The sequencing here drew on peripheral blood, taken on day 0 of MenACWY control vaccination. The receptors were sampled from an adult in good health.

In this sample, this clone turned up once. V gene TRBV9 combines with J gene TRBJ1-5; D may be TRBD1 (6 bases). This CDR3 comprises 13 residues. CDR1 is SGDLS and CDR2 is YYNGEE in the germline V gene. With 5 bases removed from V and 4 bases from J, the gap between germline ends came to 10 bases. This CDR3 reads CASRDSGNQPQHF. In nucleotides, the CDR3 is TGTGCCAGCAGGGACAGTGGGAATCAGCCCCAGCATTTT. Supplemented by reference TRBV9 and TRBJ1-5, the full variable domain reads DSGVTQTPKHLITATGQRVTLRCSPRSGDLSVYWYQQSLDQGLQFLIQYYNGEERAKGNILERFSAQQFPDLHSELNLSSLELGDSALYFCASRDSGNQPQHFGDGTRLSIL.

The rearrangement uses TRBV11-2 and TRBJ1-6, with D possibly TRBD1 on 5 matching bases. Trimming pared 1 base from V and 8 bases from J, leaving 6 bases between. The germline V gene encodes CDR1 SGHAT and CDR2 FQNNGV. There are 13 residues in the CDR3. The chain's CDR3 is CASSLVGDSPLHF. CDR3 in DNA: TGTGCCAGCAGCTTAGTAGGGGATTCACCCCTCCACTTT. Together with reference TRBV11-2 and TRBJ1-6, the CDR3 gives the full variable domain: EAGVAQSPRYKIIEKRQSVAFWCNPISGHATLYWYQQILGQGPKLLIQFQNNGVVDDSQLPKDRFSAERLKGVDSTLKIQPAKLEDSAVYLCASSLVGDSPLHFGNGTRLTVT.

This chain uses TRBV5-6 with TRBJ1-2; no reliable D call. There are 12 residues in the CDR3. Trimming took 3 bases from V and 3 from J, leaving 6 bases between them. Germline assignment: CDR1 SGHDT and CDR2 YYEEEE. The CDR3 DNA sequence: TGTGCCAGCAGCTCGGAAGACTATGGCTACACCTTC. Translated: CASSSEDYGYTF.

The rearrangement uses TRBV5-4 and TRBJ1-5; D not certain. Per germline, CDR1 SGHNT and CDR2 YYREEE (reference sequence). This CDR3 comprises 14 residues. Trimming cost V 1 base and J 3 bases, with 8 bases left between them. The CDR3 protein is CASSLHGTNQPQHF. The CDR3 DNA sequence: TGTGCCAGCAGCTTGCATGGTACCAATCAGCCCCAGCATTTT. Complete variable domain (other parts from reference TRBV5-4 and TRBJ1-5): ETGVTQSPTHLIKTRGQQVTLRCSSQSGHNTVSWYQQALGQGPQFIFQYYREEENGRGNFPPRFSGLQFPNYSSELNVNALELDDSALYLCASSLHGTNQPQHFGDGTRLSIL.

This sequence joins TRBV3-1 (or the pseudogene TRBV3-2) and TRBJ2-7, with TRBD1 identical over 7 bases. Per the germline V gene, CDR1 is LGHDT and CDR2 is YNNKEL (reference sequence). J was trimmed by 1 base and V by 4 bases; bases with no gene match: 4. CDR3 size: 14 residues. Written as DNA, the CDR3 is TGTGCCAGCAGCCTGGGGACAGTTTCCTACGAGCAGTACTTC. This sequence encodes CASSLGTVSYEQYF.

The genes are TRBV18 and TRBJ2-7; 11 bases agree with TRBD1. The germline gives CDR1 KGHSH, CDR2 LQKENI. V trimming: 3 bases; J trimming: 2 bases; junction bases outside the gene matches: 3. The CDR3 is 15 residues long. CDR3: CASSPGQGAAYEQYF. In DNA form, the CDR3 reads TGTGCCAGCTCACCCGGACAGGGGGCTGCCTACGAGCAGTACTTC.

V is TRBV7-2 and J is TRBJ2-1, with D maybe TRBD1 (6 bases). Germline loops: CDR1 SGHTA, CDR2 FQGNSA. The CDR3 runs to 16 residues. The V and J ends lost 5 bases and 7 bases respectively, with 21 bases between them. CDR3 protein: CASSKWGQIGLNEQFF. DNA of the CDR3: TGTGCCAGCAGCAAATGGGGGCAGATAGGGTTAAATGAGCAGTTCTTC.

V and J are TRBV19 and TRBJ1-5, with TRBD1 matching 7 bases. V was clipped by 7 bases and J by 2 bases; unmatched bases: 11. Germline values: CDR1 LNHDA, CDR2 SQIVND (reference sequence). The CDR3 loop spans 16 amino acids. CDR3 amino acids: CASNDRVGFRNQPQHF. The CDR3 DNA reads TGTGCCAGTAATGACAGGGTGGGATTCCGCAATCAGCCCCAGCATTTT.

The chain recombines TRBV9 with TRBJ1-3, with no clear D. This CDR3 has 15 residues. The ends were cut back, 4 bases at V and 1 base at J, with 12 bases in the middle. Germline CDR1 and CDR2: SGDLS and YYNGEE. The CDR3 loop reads CASSPGPYSGNTIYF. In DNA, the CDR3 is TGTGCCAGCAGCCCCGGGCCCTATTCTGGAAACACCATATATTTT.

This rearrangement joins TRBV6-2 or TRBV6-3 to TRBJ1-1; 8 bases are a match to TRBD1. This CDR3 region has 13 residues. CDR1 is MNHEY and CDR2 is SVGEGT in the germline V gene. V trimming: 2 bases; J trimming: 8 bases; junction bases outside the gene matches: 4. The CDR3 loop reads CASSYHRDREAFF. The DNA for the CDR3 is TGTGCCAGCAGTTACCACCGGGACAGGGAAGCTTTCTTT.